The T cell receptor beta chain under discussion was sequenced for a study of memory CD4+ T cells and cytomegalovirus serostatus. Findings of the study overall: Of under 200 reported CMV TCRbeta sequences, roughly 70 were found in memory CD4+ repertoires.

Repertoires were generated with immunoSEQ multiplex PCR, while TCRdb's copy carries only in-frame clones and drops some. In the table there are 50,000 to 75,000 clones, 82% of which are singletons. Worth noting for this clone: As yet, its antigen is unknown.

The sort gate was single viable CD3+CD4+CD8-CD45RO+ cells for memory CD4+ T cells. The CDR3 totals 14 residues. The germline V gene encodes CDR1 SGHRS and CDR2 YFSETQ. Trimming cost V 0 bases and J 4 bases, with 8 bases left between them. This TCR derives from an adult in good health and CMV-seronegative. The sequenced material came from memory CD4+ T cells from blood. V gene TRBV5-1 combines with J gene TRBJ1-3; D is unresolved. In DNA, the CDR3 is TGCGCCAGCAGCTTGGAAGGGCACGGAAACACCATATATTTT. Translating gives CASSLEGHGNTIYF.